The TCR beta chain described here comes from a study of CD8 T cells in ankylosing spondylitis. Findings of the study overall: In synovial fluid and blood from reactive arthritis, some motif variants were previously reported.

This clonotype was counted at least ten times. Antigen specificity is unknown. A single record per CDR3 protein comes from TCRdb applying MiXCR to the 5' RACE reads. Of roughly 69,000 distinct CDR3 sequences in the sample, about 5% were seen once. V lost 3 bases to trimming and J lost 3 bases, with 12 bases between them. From germline, CDR1 is KGHDR and CDR2 SFDVKD. This CDR3 comprises 15 residues. Material: blood, either unsorted or a sorted T cell fraction (not recorded which). The chain has TRBV24-1 and TRBJ2-3; no definite D call. The clonotype comes from a male donor with ankylosing spondylitis or in good health (not recorded which). The CDR3 bases are TGTGCCACCAGTGATCCAGGAGATCGGACAGATACGCAGTATTTT. The encoded protein is CATSDPGDRTDTQYF.